The subject of this entry is one TCR beta chain. The source of the sample is a study of tumour-infiltrating T cells in Burkitt lymphoma. Study-wide background: Repertoire clonality predicted overall and progression-free survival.

Sequenced by immunoSEQ multiplex PCR; TCRdb stores in-frame clones only, minus some. The sample consists of around 5,000 clones, around 25% of them appearing once. Germline trimming cut 5 bases from V and 0 bases from J; bases unmatched to any gene: 6. This CDR3 region has 15 residues. Germline lookup yields CDR1 SGHVS and CDR2 FQNEAQ. This receptor was taken from a human donor with diffuse large B-cell lymphoma. What was sequenced was tumor tissue. The rearrangement uses TRBV7-8 and TRBJ1-1; 7 bases map to TRBD1. The CDR3 region is CASSTQGQVNTEAFF. The CDR3 DNA sequence: TGTGCCAGCAGCACTCAAGGACAGGTGAACACTGAAGCTTTCTTT. Variable domain in full (rest from reference TRBV7-8 and TRBJ1-1): GAGVSQSPRYKVAKRGQDVALRCDPISGHVSLFWYQQALGQGPEFLTYFQNEAQLDKSGLPSDRFFAERPEGSVSTLKIQRTQQEDSAVYLCASSTQGQVNTEAFFGQGTRLTVV.